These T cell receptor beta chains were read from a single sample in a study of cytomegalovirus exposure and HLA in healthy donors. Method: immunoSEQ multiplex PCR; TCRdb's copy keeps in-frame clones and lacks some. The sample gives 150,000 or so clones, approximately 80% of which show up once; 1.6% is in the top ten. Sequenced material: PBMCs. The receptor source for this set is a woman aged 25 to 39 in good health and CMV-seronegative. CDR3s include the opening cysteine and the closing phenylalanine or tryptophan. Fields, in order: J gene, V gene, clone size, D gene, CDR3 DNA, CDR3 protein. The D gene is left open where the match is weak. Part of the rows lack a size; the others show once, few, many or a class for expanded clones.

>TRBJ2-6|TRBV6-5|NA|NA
TGTGCCAGCAGAGGAACAGGGCTAGGAGCCAACGTCCTGACTTTC
CASRGTGLGANVLTF
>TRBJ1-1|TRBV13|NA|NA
TGTGCCAGCAAGGTGGGGGGAAGGAACACTGAAGCTTTCTTT
CASKVGGRNTEAFF
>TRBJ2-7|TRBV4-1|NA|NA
TGCGCCAGCAGCCAAGAGGCGGTGAGCTCCTACGAGCAGTACTTC
CASSQEAVSSYEQYF
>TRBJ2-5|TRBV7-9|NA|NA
TGTGCCAGCAGCTCCTTGCTGACAGGCCCAGTGGAGACCCAGTACTTC
CASSSLLTGPVETQYF
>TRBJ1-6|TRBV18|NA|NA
TGTGCCAGCTCACCACTTCACTCCTATAATTCACCCCTCCACTTT
CASSPLHSYNSPLHF
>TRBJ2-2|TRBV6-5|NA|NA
TGTGCCAGCAGAACAGGGAGGGCCGGGGAGCTGTTTTTT
CASRTGRAGELFF
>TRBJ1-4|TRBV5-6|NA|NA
TGTGCCAGCAGCTTTCTTCAGGCCTGGGGCAGGGCCGCATTT
CASSFLQAWGRAAF
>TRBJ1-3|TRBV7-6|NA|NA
TGTGCCAGCAGCTTATTAATCAGGGAAGAAGGAAACACCATATATTTT
CASSLLIREEGNTIYF
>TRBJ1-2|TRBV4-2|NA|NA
TGTGCCAGCAGCCAAGTCCGACATGTTGGTGGCTACACCTTC
CASSQVRHVGGYTF
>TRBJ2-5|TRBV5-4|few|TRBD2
TGTGCCAGCACCCTGGGGGCTAGCGGGAGGGCCGGGGGAGAGACCCAGTACTTC
CASTLGASGRAGGETQYF
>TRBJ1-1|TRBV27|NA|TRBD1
TGTGCCAGCAGTTTATACAGGGGGCTGAACACTGAAGCTTTCTTT
CASSLYRGLNTEAFF
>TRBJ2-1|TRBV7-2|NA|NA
TGTGCCAGCAGCTTACAGGATAGCTCCTACAATGAGCAGTTCTTC
CASSLQDSSYNEQFF
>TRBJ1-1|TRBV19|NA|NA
TGTGCCAGTAGTATAGGGGCAGGGATGCGCGGGGACACTGAAGCTTTCTTT
CASSIGAGMRGDTEAFF
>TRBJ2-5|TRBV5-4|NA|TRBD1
TGTGCCAGCAGTTTCAGGGGGCTCGAGACCCAGTACTTC
CASSFRGLETQYF
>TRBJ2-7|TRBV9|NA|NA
TGTGCCAGCAGCGTAGGGACAGCGTTTTCCTACGAGCAGTACTTC
CASSVGTAFSYEQYF
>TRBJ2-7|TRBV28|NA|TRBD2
TGTGCCAGCAGCGAACCGACTAGCGGCTCCTACGAGCAGTACTTC
CASSEPTSGSYEQYF
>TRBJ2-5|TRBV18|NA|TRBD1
TGTGCCAGCTCACCGGGGACAGGACAACAAGAGACCCAGTACTTC
CASSPGTGQQETQYF
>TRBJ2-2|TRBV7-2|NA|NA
TGTGCCAGCAGCTTAGATGTAGGCAGCGCGAACACCGGGGAGCTGTTTTTT
CASSLDVGSANTGELFF
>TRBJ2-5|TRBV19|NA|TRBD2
TGTGCCAGTAGTCCCTCCGGGGGGGCTGGGGAGACCCAGTACTTC
CASSPSGGAGETQYF
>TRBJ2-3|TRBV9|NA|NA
TGTGCCAGCAGCGTAGTCGACCTTCGGGGCACAGATACGCAGTATTTT
CASSVVDLRGTDTQYF
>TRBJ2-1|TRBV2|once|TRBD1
TGTGCCAGCAGTAAACCGGGACAGGGCAACAATGAGCAGTTCTTC
CASSKPGQGNNEQFF
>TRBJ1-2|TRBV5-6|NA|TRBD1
TGTGCCAGCAGCTCGCGGGACAGGGACCGTCGGGGCTACACCTTC
CASSSRDRDRRGYTF
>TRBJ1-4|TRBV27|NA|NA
TGTGCCAGCAGTTTAAGGGGCCAAACTAATGAAAAACTGTTTTTT
CASSLRGQTNEKLFF
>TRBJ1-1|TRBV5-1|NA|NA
TGCGCCAGCAGCTTGCGCCCCGGGTCTGAAGCTTTCTTT
CASSLRPGSEAFF
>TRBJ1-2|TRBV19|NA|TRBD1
TGTGCCAGTAGTACGGGACAGGGGATTGTCTATGGCTACACCTTC
CASSTGQGIVYGYTF
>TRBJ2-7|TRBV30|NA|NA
TGTGCCTGCTCTCAAAGGAGCTCCTACGAGCAGTACTTC
CACSQRSSYEQYF
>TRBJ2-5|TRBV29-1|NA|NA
TGCAGCGTTGACTCGGGAGAGACCCAGTACTTC
CSVDSGETQYF
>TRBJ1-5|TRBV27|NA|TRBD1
TGTGCCAGCAGCCGGGACAGGGGTGTCGGTCAGCCCCAGCATTTT
CASSRDRGVGQPQHF
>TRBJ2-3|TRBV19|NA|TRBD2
TGTGCCAGTACCTGGAGCGGGAGGGGTCCAGATACGCAGTATTTT
CASTWSGRGPDTQYF
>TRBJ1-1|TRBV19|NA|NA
TGTGCCAGTCGACAGACAGTGAACACTGAAGCTTTCTTT
CASRQTVNTEAFF
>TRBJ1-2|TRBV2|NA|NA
TGTGCCAGCCTAGGTCTCGTGACTAACTATGGCTACACCTTC
CASLGLVTNYGYTF
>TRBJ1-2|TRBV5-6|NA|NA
TGTGCCAGCAGCTTGGCCGTCGGGGGAGATGGCTACACCTTC
CASSLAVGGDGYTF
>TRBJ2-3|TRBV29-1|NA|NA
TGCAGCGTTGACACAGGTTCCACAGATACGCAGTATTTT
CSVDTGSTDTQYF
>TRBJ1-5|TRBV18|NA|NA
TGTGCCAGCTCACCACTTCTCAATCAGCCCCAGCATTTT
CASSPLLNQPQHF
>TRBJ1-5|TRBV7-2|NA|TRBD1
TGTGCCAGCAGCCTTCGGACAGGGGGTCAACAGCCCCAGCATTTT
CASSLRTGGQQPQHF
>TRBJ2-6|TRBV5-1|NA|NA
TGCGCCAGCAGCTCTAGCTCTGGGGCCAACGTCCTGACTTTC
CASSSSSGANVLTF
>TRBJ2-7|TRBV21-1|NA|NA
TGTGCCAGCAGCACCGGGGACAGATCCGCGGGGGAGCAGTACTTC
CASSTGDRSAGEQYF
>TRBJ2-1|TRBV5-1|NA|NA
TGCGCCAGCAGCTTGGCTGGACAGGGAGGGGATGAGCAGTTCTTC
CASSLAGQGGDEQFF
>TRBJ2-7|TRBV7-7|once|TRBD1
TGTGCTAGCAGCGACAGGGTCTCGGGCGAGCAGTACTTC
CASSDRVSGEQYF
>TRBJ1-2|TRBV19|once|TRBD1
TGTGCCAGTAGTCTGAACCTGCGGGACAGTGATTTGGGTAGAGGCTACACCTTC
CASSLNLRDSDLGRGYTF
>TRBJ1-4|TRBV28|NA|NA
TGTGCCAGCAGTTTAGGTGGAGGGGGGGAGGAAAAACTGTTTTTT
CASSLGGGGEEKLFF
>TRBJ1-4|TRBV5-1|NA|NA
TGCGCCAGCGCCCCTGGAGGTGGTACAACTAATGAAAAACTGTTTTTT
CASAPGGGTTNEKLFF
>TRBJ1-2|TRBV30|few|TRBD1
TGTGCCTGGAGTAATGGACAGGGCCACCTCTACACCTTC
CAWSNGQGHLYTF
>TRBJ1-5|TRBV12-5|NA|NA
TGTGCTAGTGGCCCCGAGGAGTGGCCCCAGCATTTT
CASGPEEWPQHF